A single sample gave rise to the 21 T cell receptor beta chains below, sequenced in a study of T cell responses to AZD1222 COVID-19 vaccine. Some clones are missing from TCRdb's copy, which holds only in-frame ones; the method was immunoSEQ multiplex PCR. The sample gives 100,000 to 150,000 clones, more than 85% of which show up once; 5% to 7% is in the top ten. Sequences were derived from peripheral blood, sampled on day 0 of AZD1222 vaccination. Every receptor here comes from an adult in good health.

This chain connects TRBV2 to TRBJ1-2; D is unclear. The CDR3 totals 14 residues. The germline V and J ends were trimmed by 3 bases and 8 bases, with 16 bases remaining between them. Germline V CDR1 and CDR2: SNHLY, FYNNEI. CDR3 region: CASSDVPILLGYTF. DNA of the CDR3: TGTGCCAGCAGTGATGTCCCGATACTTTTAGGCTACACCTTC.

The J gene is TRBJ2-7, the V gene TRBV28; possible D gene TRBD2, 6 bases. V lost 5 bases and J 3 bases, leaving 11 bases between the germline ends. The CDR3 is made up of 13 amino acids. The germline gives CDR1 MDHEN, CDR2 SYDVKM. In DNA form, the CDR3 reads TGTGCCAGCAGTCCACGGGGGAGCTACGAGCAGTACTTC. As protein: CASSPRGSYEQYF.

The rearrangement joins TRBV3-1 (or the pseudogene TRBV3-2) to TRBJ1-5; TRBD1 might be the D (5 bases). Germline V gene data show CDR1 as LGHDT and CDR2 as YNNKEL (reference sequence). V lost 1 base and J lost 3, with 10 bases in between. The CDR3 consists of 15 residues. CDR3 sequence: CASSQATGPNQPQHF. CDR3 bases: TGTGCCAGCAGCCAAGCCACAGGACCCAATCAGCCCCAGCATTTT.

The chain combines TRBV15 with TRBJ2-1; D uncertain. There are 13 residues in the CDR3. Trimming pared 6 bases from V and 4 bases from J, leaving 10 bases between. CDR1 is LNHNV, CDR2 YYDKDF, per germline (reference sequence). The chain's CDR3 is CATRDGRYNEQFF. CDR3 bases: TGTGCCACCAGGGACGGAAGGTACAATGAGCAGTTCTTC.

The V call is TRBV27, the J call TRBJ1-2, with D perhaps matching TRBD1 (6 bases). The CDR3 sequence is 14 residues long. Germline lookup yields CDR1 MNHEY and CDR2 SMNVEV (reference sequence). Trimming took off 5 bases at V and 5 bases at J, with 15 bases between the two ends. As DNA, the CDR3 is TGTGCCAGCAGTGGGCCGGGGGCGAAGTATGGCTACACCTTC. It is translated as CASSGPGAKYGYTF.

V is TRBV27 and J is TRBJ1-1; D is perhaps TRBD1 (6 bases). CDR1 is MNHEY, CDR2 SMNVEV, per germline (reference sequence). V shed 5 bases and J shed 2 bases, with 9 bases lying between them. The CDR3 sequence is 13 residues long. The CDR3 protein is CASSRGGNTEAFF. CDR3 nucleotides: TGTGCCAGCAGTAGGGGGGGCAACACTGAAGCTTTCTTT.

J is TRBJ2-7 and V is TRBV7-3; TRBD1 agrees at 7 bases. The CDR3 is 13 amino acids. CDR1 is SGHTA and CDR2 is FQGTGA in the germline V gene. With V trimmed by 5 bases and J by 5 bases, 6 bases remained unmatched. CDR3 sequence (DNA): TGTGCCAGCAGCCCGACAGGGACCCACGAGCAGTACTTC. Translating it yields CASSPTGTHEQYF.

V and J are TRBV28 and TRBJ2-1, with D perhaps assigned TRBD1 or TRBD2 (6 bases each). This CDR3 has 15 amino acids. V was shortened by 7 bases and J by 0 bases, with 13 bases between the two germline ends. CDR1 and CDR2 (germline): MDHEN, SYDVKM. The CDR3 bases are TGTGCCAGCACGGAGGGGGGAAGCTCCTACAATGAGCAGTTCTTC. This codes for CASTEGGSSYNEQFF.

In its sample, this clone was seen a few times. The genes are TRBV5-1 and TRBJ2-3; 7 bases match TRBD2. Germline V gene lookup returns CDR1 SGHRS and CDR2 YFSETQ. The ends lost 0 bases at V and 7 bases at J; junction bases unmatched: 14. The CDR3 is 17 amino acids. CDR3 bases: TGCGCCAGCAGCTTGGACCAGCGGGGCCTACCGGTGTATACGCAGTATTTT. Its protein product is CASSLDQRGLPVYTQYF.

V gene TRBV3-1 (or the pseudogene TRBV3-2) combines with J gene TRBJ1-2, with D unresolved. V shed 5 bases and J shed 4 bases, with 8 bases lying between them. Germline V gives CDR1 LGHDT, CDR2 YNNKEL (reference sequence). This CDR3 comprises 12 residues. CDR3 amino acids: CASSLPGYGYTF. CDR3 coding DNA: TGTGCCAGCAGCTTGCCAGGCTATGGCTACACCTTC.

The rearrangement uses TRBV19 and TRBJ2-7; D is ambiguous. V lost 10 bases and J 0 bases, leaving 13 bases between the germline ends. Germline V gene data show CDR1 as LNHDA and CDR2 as SQIVND (reference sequence). The CDR3 consists of 13 residues. The CDR3 DNA is TGTGCCACTAGACCCGACGGCTCCTACGAGCAGTACTTC. Its translation: CATRPDGSYEQYF. The full variable domain, rest sourced from reference TRBV19 and TRBJ2-7, is DGGITQSPKYLFRKEGQNVTLSCEQNLNHDAMYWYRQDPGQGLRLIYYSQIVNDFQKGDIAEGYSVSREKKESFPLTVTSAQKNPTAFYLCATRPDGSYEQYFGPGTRLTVT.

The V and J genes are TRBV29-1 and TRBJ2-1; no reliable D call. The CDR3 extends over 14 amino acids. The germline V and J ends were trimmed by 6 bases and 1 base, with 13 bases remaining between them. Germline V gene data show CDR1 as SQVTM and CDR2 as ANQGSEA. The CDR3 coding sequence is TGCAGCGTCGGACGGCTAGGTTCCTACAATGAGCAGTTCTTC. Translation: CSVGRLGSYNEQFF.

The chain joins TRBV9 to TRBJ2-7, with D unresolved. CDR1 is SGDLS, CDR2 YYNGEE, per germline. This CDR3 is built from 15 residues. Between the trimmed V and J ends, which lost 4 bases and 6 bases, there was a span of 20 bases. DNA of the CDR3: TGTGCCAGCAGCCCGACGACCGGCGGCCCCTCCGAGCAGTACTTC. Protein product: CASSPTTGGPSEQYF.

The chain is built from TRBV6-2 or TRBV6-3 and TRBJ1-1, with D possibly matching TRBD1 (6 bases). V was clipped by 0 bases and J by 5 bases, with 22 bases between them. CDR3 length: 18 amino acids. In germline, CDR1 is MNHEY, CDR2 SVGEGT. This chain's CDR3 is CASSYSIRDTREGTEAFF. The DNA of the CDR3 is TGTGCCAGCAGTTACTCGATTAGGGACACCCGGGAGGGGACTGAAGCTTTCTTT.

This chain links TRBV5-4 with TRBJ2-7, with 10 bases lining up with TRBD1. Germline CDR1 and CDR2: SGHNT and YYREEE (reference sequence). J was trimmed by 2 bases and V by 4 bases; bases with no gene match: 6. CDR3 length: 15 amino acids. CDR3 in amino acids: CASSPGQGRTYEQYF. The CDR3 DNA sequence: TGTGCCAGCAGCCCGGGACAGGGGAGAACCTACGAGCAGTACTTC.

This chain uses TRBV27 with TRBJ1-6, with D tentatively TRBD1 (5 bases). The V gene's germline CDR1 is MNHEY and CDR2 SMNVEV (reference sequence). V lost 2 bases, J lost 14 bases, and 13 bases lay in between. This CDR3 comprises 13 residues. CDR3 loop: CASSLASGRALHF. The DNA for the CDR3 is TGTGCCAGCAGTTTAGCCTCAGGGAGGGCCCTCCACTTT.

The DNA of the CDR3 is TGTGCCAGCAGTGAAAATGGATTAGCGGGACACAGGGAGCAGTTCTTC. The encoded protein is CASSENGLAGHREQFF. The gene calls are TRBV25-1 and TRBJ2-1, with 8 bases fitting TRBD2. V was clipped by 2 bases and J by 10 bases; unmatched bases: 13. CDR1 and CDR2 (germline): MGHDK, SYGVNS. There are 16 residues in the CDR3.

This chain links TRBV7-2 with TRBJ1-2; D is undetermined. The V gene lost 6 bases and the J gene lost 8 bases, with 13 bases spanning the gap. The CDR3 contains 12 residues. CDR1 and CDR2 (germline): SGHTA, FQGNSA. CDR3: CASSPTGRGYTF. As DNA, the CDR3 is TGTGCCAGCAGTCCGACTGGGAGAGGCTACACCTTC. The full variable domain, with the rest looked up from reference TRBV7-2 and TRBJ1-2, is GAGVSQSPSNKVTEKGKDVELRCDPISGHTALYWYRQSLGQGLEFLIYFQGNSAPDKSGLPSDRFSAERTGGSVSTLTIQRTQQEDSAVYLCASSPTGRGYTFGSGTRLTVV.

The J gene is TRBJ1-4, the V gene TRBV9; perhaps TRBD1 as D (6 bases). The length of the CDR3 is 14 residues. Germline CDR1 SGDLS, CDR2 YYNGEE. Trimming removed 1 base from V and 6 bases from J, with 10 bases in between. The DNA for the CDR3 is TGTGCCAGCAGCGTATCAGGGGCGGATGAAAAACTGTTTTTT. Amino acids: CASSVSGADEKLFF.

This chain links TRBV11-2 with TRBJ2-7; D may be TRBD1 or TRBD2 (6 bases each). The CDR3 covers 16 residues. In germline, CDR1 is SGHAT, CDR2 FQNNGV. The V gene lost 1 base and the J gene lost 3 bases, with 16 bases spanning the gap. The DNA of the CDR3 is TGTGCCAGCAGCTTAGTAGGGGGGCAGAGCCACTACGAGCAGTACTTC. Translation: CASSLVGGQSHYEQYF.

The chain carries TRBV27 and TRBJ2-7; D is unresolved. The CDR3 extends over 13 amino acids. V lost 4 bases, J lost 3 bases, and 10 bases lay in between. Per the germline V gene, CDR1 is MNHEY and CDR2 is SMNVEV (reference sequence). DNA for the CDR3: TGTGCCAGCAGTTCCTCAATACTCTACGAGCAGTACTTC. It is translated as CASSSSILYEQYF.